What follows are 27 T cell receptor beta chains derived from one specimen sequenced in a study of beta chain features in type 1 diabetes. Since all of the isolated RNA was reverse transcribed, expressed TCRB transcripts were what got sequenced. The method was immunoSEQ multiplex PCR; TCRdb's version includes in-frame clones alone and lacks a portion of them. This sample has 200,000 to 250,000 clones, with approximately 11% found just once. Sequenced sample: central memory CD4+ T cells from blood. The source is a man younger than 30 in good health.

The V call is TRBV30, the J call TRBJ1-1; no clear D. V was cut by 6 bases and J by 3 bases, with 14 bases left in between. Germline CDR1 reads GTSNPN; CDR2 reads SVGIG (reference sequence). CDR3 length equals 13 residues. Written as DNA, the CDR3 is TGTGCCTGTAAATCCGGATGGGACACTGAAGCTTTCTTT. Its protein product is CACKSGWDTEAFF. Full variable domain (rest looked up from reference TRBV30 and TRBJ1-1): SQTIHQWPATLVQPVGSPLSLECTVEGTSNPNLYWYRQAAGRGLQLLFYSVGIGQISSEVPQNLSASRPQDRQFILSSKKLLLSDSGFYLCACKSGWDTEAFFGQGTRLTVV.

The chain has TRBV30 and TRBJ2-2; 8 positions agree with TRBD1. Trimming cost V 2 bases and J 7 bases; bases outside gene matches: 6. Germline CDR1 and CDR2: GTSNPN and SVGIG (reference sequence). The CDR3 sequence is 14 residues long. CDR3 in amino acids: CAWSSRGPGGELFF. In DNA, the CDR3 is TGTGCCTGGAGTTCCAGGGGGCCCGGCGGGGAGCTGTTTTTT.

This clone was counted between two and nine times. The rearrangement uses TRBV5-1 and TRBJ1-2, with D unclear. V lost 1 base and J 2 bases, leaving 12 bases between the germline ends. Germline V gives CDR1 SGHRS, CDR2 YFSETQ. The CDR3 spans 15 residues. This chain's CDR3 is CASSLIGETNYGYTF. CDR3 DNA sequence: TGCGCCAGCAGCTTGATCGGGGAAACAAACTATGGCTACACCTTC.

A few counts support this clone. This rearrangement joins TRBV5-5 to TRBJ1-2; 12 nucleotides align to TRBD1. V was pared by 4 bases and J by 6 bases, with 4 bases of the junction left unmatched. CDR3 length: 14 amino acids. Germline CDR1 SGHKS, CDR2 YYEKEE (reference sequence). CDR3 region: CASSPGTGGNGYTF. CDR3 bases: TGTGCCAGCAGCCCCGGGACAGGGGGCAATGGCTACACCTTC.

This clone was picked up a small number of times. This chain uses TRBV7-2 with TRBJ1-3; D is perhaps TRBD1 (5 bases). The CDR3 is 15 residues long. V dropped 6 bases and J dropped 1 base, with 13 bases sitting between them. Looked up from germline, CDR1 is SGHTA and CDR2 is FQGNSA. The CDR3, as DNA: TGTGCCAGCAGAGCCGAGGGGAGGTCTGGAAACACCATATATTTT. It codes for CASRAEGRSGNTIYF.

The CDR3, as DNA: TGTGCCAGCAGCTTAGCGCAAGGAATGGCGGGAGTTGCTTACGAGCAGTACTTC. Residues: CASSLAQGMAGVAYEQYF. V gene TRBV7-6 combines with J gene TRBJ2-7; 7 bases align to TRBD2. Germline loops: CDR1 SGHVS, CDR2 FNYEAQ. After removal of 0 bases from V and 4 bases from J, the junction contained 15 bases not matched to a gene. There are 18 residues in the CDR3.

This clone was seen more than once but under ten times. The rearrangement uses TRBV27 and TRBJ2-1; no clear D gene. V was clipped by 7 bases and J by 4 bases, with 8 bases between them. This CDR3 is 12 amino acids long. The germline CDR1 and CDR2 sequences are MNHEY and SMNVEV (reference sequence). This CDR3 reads CASTDRYNEQFF. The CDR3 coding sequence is TGTGCCAGCACTGACCGGTACAATGAGCAGTTCTTC.

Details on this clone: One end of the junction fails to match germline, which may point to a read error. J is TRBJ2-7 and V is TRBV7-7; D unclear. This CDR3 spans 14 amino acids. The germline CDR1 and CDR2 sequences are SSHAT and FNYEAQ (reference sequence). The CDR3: CASSLDLVLPEQYF. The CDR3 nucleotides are TGTGCTAGCAGCTTAGATCTTGTCCTACCCGAGCAGTACTTC.

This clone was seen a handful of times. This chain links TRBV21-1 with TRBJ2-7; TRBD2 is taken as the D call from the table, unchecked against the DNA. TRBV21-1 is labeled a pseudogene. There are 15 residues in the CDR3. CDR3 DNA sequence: TGTGCCAGCAGCGTACTAGCTGCCAGCCACTACGAGCAGTACTTC. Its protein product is CASSVLAASHYEQYF.

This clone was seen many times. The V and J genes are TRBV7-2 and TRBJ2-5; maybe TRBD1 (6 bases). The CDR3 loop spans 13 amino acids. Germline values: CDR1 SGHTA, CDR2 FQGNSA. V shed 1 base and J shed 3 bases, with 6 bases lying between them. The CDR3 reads CASSLDREETQYF. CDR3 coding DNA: TGTGCCAGCAGCTTAGACAGGGAAGAGACCCAGTACTTC.

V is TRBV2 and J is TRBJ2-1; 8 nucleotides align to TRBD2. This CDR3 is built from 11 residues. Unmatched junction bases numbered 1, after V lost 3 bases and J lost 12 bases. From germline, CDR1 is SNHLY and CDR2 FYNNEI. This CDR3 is CASSESGGQFF. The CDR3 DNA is TGTGCCAGCAGTGAGAGCGGGGGGCAGTTCTTC.

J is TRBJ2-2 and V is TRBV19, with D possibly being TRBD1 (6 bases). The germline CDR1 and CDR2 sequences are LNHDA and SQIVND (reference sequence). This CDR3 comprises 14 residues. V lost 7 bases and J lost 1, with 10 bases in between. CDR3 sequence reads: CASNPGQNTGELFF. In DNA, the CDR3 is TGTGCCAGTAATCCGGGACAGAACACCGGGGAGCTGTTTTTT.

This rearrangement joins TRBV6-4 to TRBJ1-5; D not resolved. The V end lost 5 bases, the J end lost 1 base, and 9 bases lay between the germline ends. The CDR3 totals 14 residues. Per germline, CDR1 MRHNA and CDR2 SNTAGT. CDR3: CASSPMWSNQPQHF. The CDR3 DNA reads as TGTGCCAGCAGTCCGATGTGGAGCAATCAGCCCCAGCATTTT.

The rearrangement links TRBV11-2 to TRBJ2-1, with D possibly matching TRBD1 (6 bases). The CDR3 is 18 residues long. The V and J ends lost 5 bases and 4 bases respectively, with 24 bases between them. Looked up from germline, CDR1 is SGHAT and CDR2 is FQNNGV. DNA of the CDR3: TGTGCCAGCAGCACCCTTCGTGGAACCGGGACAAGATACAATGAGCAGTTCTTC. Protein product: CASSTLRGTGTRYNEQFF.

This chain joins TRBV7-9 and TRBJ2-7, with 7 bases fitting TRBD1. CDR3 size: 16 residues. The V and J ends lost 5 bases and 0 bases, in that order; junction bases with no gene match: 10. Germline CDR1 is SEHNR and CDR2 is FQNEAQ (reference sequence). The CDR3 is CASSAYGTAVSYEQYF. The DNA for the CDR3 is TGTGCCAGCAGCGCGTATGGGACAGCCGTCTCCTACGAGCAGTACTTC. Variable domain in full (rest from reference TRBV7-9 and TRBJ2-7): DTGVSQNPRHKITKRGQNVTFRCDPISEHNRLYWYRQTLGQGPEFLTYFQNEAQLEKSRLLSDRFSAERPKGSFSTLEIQRTEQGDSAMYLCASSAYGTAVSYEQYFGPGTRLTVT.

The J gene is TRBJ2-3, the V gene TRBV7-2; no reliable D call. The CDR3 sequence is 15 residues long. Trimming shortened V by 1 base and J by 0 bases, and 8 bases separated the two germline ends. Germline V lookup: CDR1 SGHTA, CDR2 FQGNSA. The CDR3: CASSLVAISTDTQYF. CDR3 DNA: TGTGCCAGCAGCTTAGTTGCTATTAGCACAGATACGCAGTATTTT. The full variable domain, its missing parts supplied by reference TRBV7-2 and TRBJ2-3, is GAGVSQSPSNKVTEKGKDVELRCDPISGHTALYWYRQSLGQGLEFLIYFQGNSAPDKSGLPSDRFSAERTGGSVSTLTIQRTQQEDSAVYLCASSLVAISTDTQYFGPGTRLTVL.

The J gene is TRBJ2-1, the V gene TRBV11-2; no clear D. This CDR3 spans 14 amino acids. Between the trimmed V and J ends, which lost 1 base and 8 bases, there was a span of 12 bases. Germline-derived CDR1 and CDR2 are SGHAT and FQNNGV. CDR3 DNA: TGTGCCAGCAGCTTAGGTTATAGCCTCCATGAGCAGTTCTTC. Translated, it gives CASSLGYSLHEQFF.

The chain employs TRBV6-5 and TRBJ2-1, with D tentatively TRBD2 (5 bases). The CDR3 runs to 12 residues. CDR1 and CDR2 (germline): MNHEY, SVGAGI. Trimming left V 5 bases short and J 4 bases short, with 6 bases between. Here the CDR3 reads CASSRRYNEQFF. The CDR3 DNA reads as TGTGCCAGCAGTCGGAGGTACAATGAGCAGTTCTTC.

The DNA for the CDR3 is TGTGCCAGCAGCGGATTCCGGGACAGGCACACAGATACGCAGTATTTT. Protein sequence: CASSGFRDRHTDTQYF. The V gene is TRBV9, the J gene TRBJ2-3; 8 nucleotides match TRBD1. CDR1 and CDR2 from the germline V gene are SGDLS and YYNGEE. The CDR3 is 16 amino acids. V shed 3 bases and J 2 bases; nucleotides not matched to a gene: 8. Using reference TRBV9 and TRBJ2-3 for the parts outside the CDR3, the full variable domain is DSGVTQTPKHLITATGQRVTLRCSPRSGDLSVYWYQQSLDQGLQFLIQYYNGEERAKGNILERFSAQQFPDLHSELNLSSLELGDSALYFCASSGFRDRHTDTQYFGPGTRLTVL.

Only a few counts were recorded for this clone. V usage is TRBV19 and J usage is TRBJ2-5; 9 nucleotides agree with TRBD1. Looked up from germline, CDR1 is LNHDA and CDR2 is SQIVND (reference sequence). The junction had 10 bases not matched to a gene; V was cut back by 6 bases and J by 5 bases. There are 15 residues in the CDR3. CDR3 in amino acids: CASRAGTGSGETQYF. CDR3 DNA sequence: TGTGCCAGTAGGGCTGGGACAGGGTCAGGTGAGACCCAGTACTTC.

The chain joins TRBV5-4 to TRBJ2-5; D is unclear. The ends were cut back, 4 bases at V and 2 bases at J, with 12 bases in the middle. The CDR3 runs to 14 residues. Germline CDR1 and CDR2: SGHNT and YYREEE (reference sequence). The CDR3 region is CASSTGLGQETQYF. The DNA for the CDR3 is TGTGCCAGCAGCACGGGCCTCGGGCAAGAGACCCAGTACTTC.

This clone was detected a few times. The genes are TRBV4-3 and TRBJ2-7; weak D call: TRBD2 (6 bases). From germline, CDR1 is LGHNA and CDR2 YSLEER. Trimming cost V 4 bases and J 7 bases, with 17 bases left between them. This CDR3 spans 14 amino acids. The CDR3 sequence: CASSRGGLPGEQYF. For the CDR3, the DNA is TGCGCCAGCAGCCGCGGAGGGCTGCCGGGGGAGCAGTACTTC.

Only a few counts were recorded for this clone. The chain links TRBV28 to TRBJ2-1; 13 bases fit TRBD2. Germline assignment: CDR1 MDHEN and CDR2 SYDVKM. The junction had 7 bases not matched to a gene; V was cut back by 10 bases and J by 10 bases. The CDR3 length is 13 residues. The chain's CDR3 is CATGTSGISEQFF. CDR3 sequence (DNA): TGTGCCACCGGGACTAGCGGGATTAGCGAGCAGTTCTTC. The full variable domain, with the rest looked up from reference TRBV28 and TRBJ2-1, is DVKVTQSSRYLVKRTGEKVFLECVQDMDHENMFWYRQDPGLGLRLIYFSYDVKMKEKGDIPEGYSVSREKKERFSLILESASTNQTSMYLCATGTSGISEQFFGPGTRLTVL.

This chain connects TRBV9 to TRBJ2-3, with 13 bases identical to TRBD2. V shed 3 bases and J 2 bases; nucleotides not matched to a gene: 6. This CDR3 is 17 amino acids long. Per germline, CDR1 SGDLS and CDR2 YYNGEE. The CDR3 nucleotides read TGTGCCAGCAGCGATGGGACTAGCGGGGAAATCACAGATACGCAGTATTTT. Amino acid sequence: CASSDGTSGEITDTQYF. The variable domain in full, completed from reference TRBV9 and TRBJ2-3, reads DSGVTQTPKHLITATGQRVTLRCSPRSGDLSVYWYQQSLDQGLQFLIQYYNGEERAKGNILERFSAQQFPDLHSELNLSSLELGDSALYFCASSDGTSGEITDTQYFGPGTRLTVL.

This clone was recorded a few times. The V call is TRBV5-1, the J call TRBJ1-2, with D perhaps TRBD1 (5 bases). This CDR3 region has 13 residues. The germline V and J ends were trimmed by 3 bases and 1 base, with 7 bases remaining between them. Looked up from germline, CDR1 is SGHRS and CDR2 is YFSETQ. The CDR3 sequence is CASSSQVNYGYTF. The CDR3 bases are TGCGCCAGCAGCTCACAGGTTAACTATGGCTACACCTTC.

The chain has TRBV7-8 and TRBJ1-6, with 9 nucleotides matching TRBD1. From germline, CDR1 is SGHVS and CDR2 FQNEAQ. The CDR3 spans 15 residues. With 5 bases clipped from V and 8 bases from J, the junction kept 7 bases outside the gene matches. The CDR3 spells CASSDRTGVHSPLHF. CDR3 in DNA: TGTGCCAGCAGCGATCGGACAGGGGTGCATTCACCCCTCCACTTT.

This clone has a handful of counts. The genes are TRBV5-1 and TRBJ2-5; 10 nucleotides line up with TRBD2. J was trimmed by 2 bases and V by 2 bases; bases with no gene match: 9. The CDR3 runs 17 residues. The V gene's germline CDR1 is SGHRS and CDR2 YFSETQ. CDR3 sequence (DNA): TGCGCCAGCAGCTTCCCAAAGGCTAGCGGGGGACAAGAGACCCAGTACTTC. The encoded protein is CASSFPKASGGQETQYF.